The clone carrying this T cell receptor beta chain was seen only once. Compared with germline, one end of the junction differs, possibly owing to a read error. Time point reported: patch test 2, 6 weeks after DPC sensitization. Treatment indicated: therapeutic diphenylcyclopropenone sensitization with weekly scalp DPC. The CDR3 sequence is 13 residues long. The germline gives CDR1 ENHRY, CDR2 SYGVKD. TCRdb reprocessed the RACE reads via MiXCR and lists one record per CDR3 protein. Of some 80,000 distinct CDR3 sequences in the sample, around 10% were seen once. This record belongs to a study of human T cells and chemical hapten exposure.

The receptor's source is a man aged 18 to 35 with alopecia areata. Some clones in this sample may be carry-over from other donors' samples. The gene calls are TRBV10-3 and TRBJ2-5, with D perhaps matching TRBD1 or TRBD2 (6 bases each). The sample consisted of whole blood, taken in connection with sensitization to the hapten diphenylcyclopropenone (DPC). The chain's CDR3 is CDIYSGGLETQYF. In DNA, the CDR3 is TGTGACATCTATAGTGGGGGGCTAGAGACCCAGTACTTC.